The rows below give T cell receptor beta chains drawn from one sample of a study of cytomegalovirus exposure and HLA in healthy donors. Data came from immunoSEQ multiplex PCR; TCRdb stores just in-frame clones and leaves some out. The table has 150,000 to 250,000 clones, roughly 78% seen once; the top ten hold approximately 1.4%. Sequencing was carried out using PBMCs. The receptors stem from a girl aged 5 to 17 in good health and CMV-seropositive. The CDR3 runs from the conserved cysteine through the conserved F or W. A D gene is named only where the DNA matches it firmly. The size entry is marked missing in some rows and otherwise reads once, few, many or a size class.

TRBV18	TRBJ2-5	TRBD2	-	CASSPWGGQETQYF	TGTGCCAGCTCACCTTGGGGGGGGCAAGAGACCCAGTACTTC
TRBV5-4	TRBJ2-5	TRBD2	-	CASSLTSGDGTQYF	TGTGCCAGCAGCTTAACTAGCGGGGACGGAACCCAGTACTTC
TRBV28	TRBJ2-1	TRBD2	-	CASSPGLASNEQFF	TGTGCCAGCAGCCCGGGACTAGCCTCGAATGAGCAGTTCTTC
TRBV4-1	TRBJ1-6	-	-	CASSSRDSPLHF	TGCGCCAGCAGCTCCCGGGATTCACCCCTCCACTTT
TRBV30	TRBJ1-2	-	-	CAWSRQHGGYTF	TGTGCCTGGAGTAGACAGCACGGTGGCTACACCTTC
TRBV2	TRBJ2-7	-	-	CASSEVAAEQYF	TGTGCCAGCAGTGAAGTGGCGGCCGAGCAGTACTTC
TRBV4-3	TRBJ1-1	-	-	CASSQDARSVGTHVADEAFF	TGCGCCAGCAGCCAAGATGCACGGTCGGTAGGGACTCATGTGGCAGATGAAGCTTTCTTT
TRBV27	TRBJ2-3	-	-	CASSLRRDLGDTQYF	TGTGCCAGCAGTTTGAGGCGGGACCTGGGGGATACGCAGTATTTT
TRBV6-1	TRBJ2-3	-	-	CASTGLDTQYF	TGTGCCAGCACGGGGTTAGATACGCAGTATTTT
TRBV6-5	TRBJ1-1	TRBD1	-	CASSYGGQGVTEAFF	TGTGCCAGCAGTTACGGAGGACAGGGGGTTACTGAAGCTTTCTTT
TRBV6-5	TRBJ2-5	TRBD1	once	CASSYYRGFQETQYF	TGTGCCAGCAGTTATTACAGGGGCTTCCAAGAGACCCAGTACTTC
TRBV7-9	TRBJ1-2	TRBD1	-	CASSPSGTGSGYGYTF	TGTGCCAGCAGCCCGTCCGGGACAGGGAGCGGCTATGGCTACACCTTC
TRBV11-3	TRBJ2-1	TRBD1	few	CASSRPLTGISGEQFF	TGTGCCAGCAGCAGGCCCCTGACAGGGATTTCGGGTGAGCAGTTCTTC
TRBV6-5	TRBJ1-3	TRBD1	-	CASRQGTNGNTIYF	TGTGCCAGCAGACAGGGGACAAACGGAAACACCATATATTTT
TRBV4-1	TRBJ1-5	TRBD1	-	CASSQGDSIPLVQPQHF	TGCGCCAGCAGCCAAGGGGACAGTATCCCATTAGTGCAGCCCCAGCATTTT
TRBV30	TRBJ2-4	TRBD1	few	CAWSPGTGQNIQYF	TGTGCCTGGAGTCCTGGGACAGGGCAAAACATTCAGTACTTC
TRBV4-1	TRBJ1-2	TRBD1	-	CASSQEGEGGDYGYTF	TGCGCCAGCAGCCAAGAGGGTGAAGGGGGCGACTATGGCTACACCTTC
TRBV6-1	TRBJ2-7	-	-	CASSESRDTVFYEQYF	TGTGCCAGCAGTGAAAGTCGGGACACAGTATTCTACGAGCAGTACTTC
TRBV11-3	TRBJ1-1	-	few	CASSLGLEGEAFF	TGTGCCAGCAGCTTAGGGTTGGAGGGGGAAGCTTTCTTT
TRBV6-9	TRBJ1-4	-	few	CASTGQDNIRLFF	TGTGCCAGCACCGGCCAGGACAATATCAGGCTGTTTTTT
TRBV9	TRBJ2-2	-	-	CASSVDRDTGELFF	TGTGCCAGCAGCGTAGATCGGGATACCGGGGAGCTGTTTTTT
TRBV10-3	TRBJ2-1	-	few	CAISDGVNEQFF	TGTGCCATCAGTGACGGGGTCAATGAGCAGTTCTTC
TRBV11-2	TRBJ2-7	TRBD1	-	CASSFGTGGHEQYF	TGTGCCAGCAGCTTCGGGACAGGGGGCCACGAGCAGTACTTC
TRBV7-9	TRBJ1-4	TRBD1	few	CASSSGQLNEKLFF	TGTGCCAGCAGCTCGGGACAGCTGAATGAAAAACTGTTTTTT
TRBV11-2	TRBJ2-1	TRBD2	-	CASTWTSGGHNEQFF	TGTGCCAGCACCTGGACTAGCGGGGGTCACAATGAGCAGTTCTTC
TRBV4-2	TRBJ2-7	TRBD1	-	CASSPQGAIVYEQYF	TGTGCCAGCAGCCCGCAGGGGGCGATTGTCTACGAGCAGTACTTC
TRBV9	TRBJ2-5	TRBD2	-	CASSWGGDHRETQYF	TGTGCCAGCAGTTGGGGGGGGGACCACAGGGAGACCCAGTACTTC
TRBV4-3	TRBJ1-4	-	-	CASSQDSTGYNEKLFF	TGCGCCAGCAGCCAAGATTCCACAGGGTATAATGAAAAACTGTTTTTT
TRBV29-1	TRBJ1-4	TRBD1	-	CSVLGQGTRSNEKLFF	TGCAGCGTCCTCGGACAGGGGACCCGTTCTAATGAAAAACTGTTTTTT
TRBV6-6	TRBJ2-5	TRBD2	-	CASSYSPGGRETQYF	TGTGCCAGCAGTTACTCGCCGGGGGGGAGAGAGACCCAGTACTTC
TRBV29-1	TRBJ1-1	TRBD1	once	CSVGYGTANTEAFF	TGCAGCGTTGGGTATGGGACAGCGAACACTGAAGCTTTCTTT
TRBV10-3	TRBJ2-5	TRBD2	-	CAISNTGGGETQYF	TGTGCCATCAGTAATACGGGGGGGGGAGAGACCCAGTACTTC
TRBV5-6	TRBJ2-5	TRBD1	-	CASSVYGTEQETQYF	TGTGCCAGCAGCGTTTATGGGACAGAGCAAGAGACCCAGTACTTC
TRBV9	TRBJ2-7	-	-	CASSKGESYEQYF	TGTGCCAGCAGCAAGGGGGAATCCTACGAGCAGTACTTC
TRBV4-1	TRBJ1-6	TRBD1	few	CASSPWDSSYNSPLHF	TGCGCCAGCAGCCCCTGGGACAGCTCCTATAATTCACCCCTCCACTTT
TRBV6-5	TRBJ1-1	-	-	CASSYRGSANTEAFF	TGTGCCAGCAGTTATCGGGGTTCGGCGAACACTGAAGCTTTCTTT
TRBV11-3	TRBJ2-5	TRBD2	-	CASSFGGTSGLETQYF	TGTGCCAGCAGCTTCGGGGGAACTAGCGGGCTAGAGACCCAGTACTTC
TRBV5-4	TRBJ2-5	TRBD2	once	CASSLATGTSGETQYF	TGTGCCAGCAGCTTGGCGACCGGGACTAGCGGGGAGACCCAGTACTTC
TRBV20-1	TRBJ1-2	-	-	CSAPRREGYTF	TGCAGTGCCCCCCGGAGGGAGGGCTACACCTTC
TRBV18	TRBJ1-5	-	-	CASSQLAGNQPQHF	TGTGCCAGCTCACAACTGGCCGGGAATCAGCCCCAGCATTTT
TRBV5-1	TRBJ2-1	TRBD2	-	CASSLVAGATYNEQFF	TGCGCCAGCAGCTTGGTAGCGGGGGCCACCTACAATGAGCAGTTCTTC